These 21 T cell receptor beta chains were all obtained from the same sample, sequenced in a study of regulatory T cells in long-lasting Graves disease. With iRepertoire HTBI primers and Arm-PCR of CDR3 regions, TCR beta libraries were built. TCRdb called the multiplex PCR reads again in MiXCR, with one record for every CDR3 protein. This table has approximately 400,000 distinct CDR3 sequences, 14% to 15% appearing once. Time point described: newly diagnosed GD, antithyroid drugs for less than 3 months. RNA extracted from PBMCs served as the sequencing template. In addition, the sample was reused for a study of T cells in Graves' hyperthyroidism and ophthalmopathy.

The sample was peripheral blood mononuclear cells (PBMCs), taken at new diagnosis, from a patient treated with antithyroid drugs. These receptor sequences come from a young woman with Graves disease.

This clonotype was detected only a few times. This chain joins TRBV24-1 and TRBJ2-1; the D gene is possibly TRBD1 (8 bases). CDR1 is KGHDR, CDR2 SFDVKD, per germline. The CDR3 is 15 amino acids. Trimming cost V 1 base and J 6 bases, with 12 bases left between them. CDR3 loop: CATSDFNRGGNEQFF. The DNA of the CDR3 is TGTGCCACCAGTGATTTTAACAGGGGGGGCAATGAGCAGTTCTTC.

At least ten counts were recorded for this clonotype. V usage is TRBV29-1 and J usage is TRBJ2-5; 9 nucleotides align to TRBD2. V dropped 7 bases and J dropped 1; count of bases not matched to a gene: 13. CDR1 SQVTM and CDR2 ANQGSEA come from the germline V gene. The length of the CDR3 is 16 residues. CDR3 bases: TGCAGCGCATATCGAGGGGCTAGCGGGGCCCAAGAGACCCAGTACTTC. It yields the protein CSAYRGASGAQETQYF. The variable domain in full, completed from reference TRBV29-1 and TRBJ2-5, reads SAVISQKPSRDICQRGTSLTIQCQVDSQVTMMFWYRQQPGQSLTLIATANQGSEATYESGFVIDKFPISRPNLTFSTLTVSNMSPEDSSIYLCSAYRGASGAQETQYFGPGTRLLVL.

This sequence joins TRBV6-1 and TRBJ2-7; 8 bases line up with TRBD2. The germline V gene has CDR1 MNHNS and CDR2 SASEGT. The length of the CDR3 is 13 residues. The V gene end was trimmed by 5 bases and the J gene end by 2 bases; junction bases not matched to a gene: 2. The CDR3 DNA sequence: TGTGCCAGCAGTAGCGGGAGTCCCTACGAGCAGTACTTC. The encoded protein is CASSSGSPYEQYF.

This chain links TRBV25-1 with TRBJ2-5; unclear D gene. CDR1 is MGHDK and CDR2 is SYGVNS in the germline V gene. The CDR3 spans 13 residues. The V gene lost 3 bases and the J gene lost 3 bases, with 8 bases spanning the gap. The CDR3 nucleotides read TGTGCCAGCAGTGACGTGGCAAAAGAGACCCAGTACTTC. Encoded protein: CASSDVAKETQYF.

V usage is TRBV24-1 and J usage is TRBJ2-1; D is uncertain. The CDR3 is made up of 11 amino acids. Germline loops: CDR1 KGHDR, CDR2 SFDVKD. With 1 base removed from V and 9 bases from J, the gap between germline ends came to 3 bases. The CDR3 bases are TGTGCCACCAGTGATTTCAGTGAGCAGTTCTTC. This sequence encodes CATSDFSEQFF.

This clonotype was seen repeatedly, ten times or more. The chain joins TRBV3-1 to TRBJ2-1; 7 bases map to TRBD2. Germline lookup yields CDR1 LGHDT and CDR2 YNNKEL (reference sequence). V was clipped by 4 bases and J by 9 bases; unmatched bases: 3. This CDR3 has 12 residues. The CDR3 DNA is TGTGCCAGCAGCCGACTAGCACCTGAGCAGTTCTTC. Translating gives CASSRLAPEQFF.

At least ten counts were recorded for this clonotype. The chain employs TRBV28 and TRBJ2-2; D remains ambiguous. Trimming cost V 5 bases and J 6 bases, with 13 bases left between them. The germline CDR1 and CDR2 sequences are MDHEN and SYDVKM. This CDR3 is 14 amino acids long. The CDR3 nucleotides read TGTGCCAGCAGTCCCACCTATGAAGCCGGGGAGCTGTTTTTT. Protein product: CASSPTYEAGELFF.

This clonotype was recorded at least ten times. The chain recombines TRBV4-2 with TRBJ1-2; tentatively, D is TRBD1 (5 bases). This CDR3 is built from 16 residues. Germline lookup yields CDR1 LGHNA and CDR2 YNFKEQ. Between the trimmed V and J ends, which lost 0 bases and 4 bases, there was a span of 15 bases. CDR3 coding DNA: TGTGCCAGCAGCCAAGAGGCCCAGGGCGGCATCTATGGCTACACCTTC. Its protein product is CASSQEAQGGIYGYTF.

This clonotype was seen repeatedly, ten times or more. The rearrangement links TRBV12-5 to TRBJ1-3; 7 bases are a match to TRBD1. The CDR3 length is 15 residues. After removal of 2 bases from V and 1 base from J, the junction contained 2 bases not matched to a gene. CDR1 and CDR2 from the germline V gene are LGHNT and FRNRAP. CDR3 nucleotides: TGTGCTAGTGGTTTGCCGACAGGGTCTGGAAACACCATATATTTT. It specifies CASGLPTGSGNTIYF.

This clonotype came up once. The rearrangement links TRBV10-1 to TRBJ2-7; D possibly matches TRBD1 or TRBD2 (6 bases each). Trimming left V 2 bases short and J 1 base short, with 15 bases between. The CDR3 extends over 16 amino acids. Per germline, CDR1 WNHNN and CDR2 SYGVQD (reference sequence). CDR3 region: CASSEGGQMGSYEQYF. The DNA of the CDR3 is TGCGCCAGCAGTGAGGGGGGGCAGATGGGATCCTACGAGCAGTACTTC.

Notes on this clonotype: This sequence may be a read error, since a much larger clone differs from it by one base. The CDR3 ends on some other residue instead of the conserved phenylalanine or tryptophan, so this is likely a read error. The chain couples TRBV5-6 to TRBJ2-2; 7 bases line up with TRBD2. Per the germline V gene, CDR1 is SGHDT and CDR2 is YYEEEE. V dropped 0 bases and J dropped 2; count of bases not matched to a gene: 4. The CDR3 contains 16 residues. The CDR3 DNA follows: TGTGCCAGCAGCTTGGTGGCTAGCGGAAACACCGGGGAGCTGTTTATT. This gives the protein CASSLVASGNTGELFI.

This clonotype was detected many times. The rearrangement links TRBV10-2 to TRBJ2-3, with TRBD2 as a possible D gene (6 bases). Trimming took 7 bases from V and 1 from J, leaving 21 bases between them. The length of the CDR3 is 17 residues. The germline gives CDR1 WSHSY, CDR2 SAAADI. The CDR3 loop reads CASKGPPGTPRTDTQYF. CDR3 DNA: TGCGCCAGCAAAGGTCCCCCCGGGACTCCTCGCACAGATACGCAGTATTTT.

This clonotype was seen at least ten times. Written as DNA, the CDR3 is TGTGCCAGCAGTTCTCGGGGCGAGACCCAGTACTTC. Translated: CASSSRGETQYF. The rearrangement joins TRBV12-3 or TRBV12-4 to TRBJ2-5, with D perhaps TRBD1 or TRBD2 (5 bases each). Between the trimmed V and J ends, which lost 4 bases and 5 bases, there was a span of 8 bases. The CDR3 covers 12 residues.

This clonotype was detected only a few times. J is TRBJ2-2 and V is TRBV19; 7 bases are shared with TRBD1. The CDR3 is 14 amino acids. Unmatched junction bases numbered 9, after V lost 10 bases and J lost 4 bases. Germline CDR1 is LNHDA and CDR2 is SQIVND (reference sequence). Here the CDR3 reads CAIRHDRVTGELFF. The CDR3 DNA reads TGTGCCATTAGACACGACAGGGTCACCGGGGAGCTGTTTTTT.

The table lists this clonotype with a few counts. The chain employs TRBV20-1 and TRBJ2-1; 10 nucleotides match TRBD2. Germline-derived CDR1 and CDR2 are DFQATT and SNEGSKA (reference sequence). Germline trimming cut 1 base from V and 4 bases from J; bases unmatched to any gene: 7. This CDR3 contains 16 residues. CDR3 in DNA: TGCAGTGCTAGAGGAACTAGCGGGAATTCGTACAATGAGCAGTTCTTC. Protein product: CSARGTSGNSYNEQFF.

This clonotype was seen many times. The chain combines TRBV27 with TRBJ2-5, with 12 nucleotides matching TRBD2. Losses at the gene ends were 4 bases for V and 0 bases for J; bases not matched to a gene: 9. This CDR3 has 18 residues. CDR1 and CDR2 (germline): MNHEY, SMNVEV (reference sequence). DNA for the CDR3: TGTGCCAGCAGTTCCCCTAAAACTAGCGGGGGGTACCAAGAGACCCAGTACTTC. This codes for CASSSPKTSGGYQETQYF.

This clonotype was recorded a few times. V and J are TRBV30 and TRBJ1-6; D may be TRBD1 (5 bases). The V end was cut by 1 base, the J end by 8 bases, with 12 bases between. CDR1 and CDR2 from the germline V gene are GTSNPN and SVGIG (reference sequence). The CDR3 is 14 amino acids. The DNA for the CDR3 is TGTGCCTGGAGTGGGGGGGGGGTGGATTCACCCCTCCACTTT. Protein sequence: CAWSGGGVDSPLHF.

This clonotype was counted ten times or more. V and J are TRBV6-1 and TRBJ2-1, with 7 bases matching TRBD1. The germline CDR1 and CDR2 sequences are MNHNS and SASEGT. The length of the CDR3 is 14 residues. The V gene end was trimmed by 8 bases and the J gene end by 4 bases; junction bases not matched to a gene: 8. CDR3 amino acids: CASVDRVLYNEQFF. The CDR3 region has the DNA TGTGCCAGCGTCGACAGGGTCCTTTACAATGAGCAGTTCTTC.

This clonotype was seen a few times. V and J are TRBV20-1 and TRBJ1-3; unclear D gene. The germline V gene has CDR1 DFQATT and CDR2 SNEGSKA (reference sequence). V was pared by 3 bases and J by 0 bases, with 6 bases between. The CDR3 has 13 residues. The CDR3 DNA is TGCAGTGCTAGCGAGGTCTCTGGAAACACCATATATTTT. Its translation: CSASEVSGNTIYF.

In this sample, this clonotype turned up a few times. The genes are TRBV3-1 and TRBJ2-7, with TRBD2 matching over 11 bases. The CDR3 has 16 amino acids. V was clipped by 2 bases and J by 6 bases; unmatched bases: 9. Per the germline V gene, CDR1 is LGHDT and CDR2 is YNNKEL (reference sequence). CDR3 bases: TGTGCCAGCAGCCAACCTATAGCGGGAGGGTCTTTCGAGCAGTACTTC. Protein: CASSQPIAGGSFEQYF.

This clonotype has ten or more counts. This sequence joins TRBV9 and TRBJ2-3; 8 bases fit TRBD1. Trimming took 0 bases from V and 8 from J; bases not matched to a gene: 11. Looked up from germline, CDR1 is SGDLS and CDR2 is YYNGEE. The CDR3 has 16 amino acids. In DNA form, the CDR3 reads TGTGCCAGCAGCGTAGATCCAGGACAGGGAGAGTTTACGCAGTATTTT. Protein: CASSVDPGQGEFTQYF. Full variable domain (missing parts from reference TRBV9 and TRBJ2-3): DSGVTQTPKHLITATGQRVTLRCSPRSGDLSVYWYQQSLDQGLQFLIQYYNGEERAKGNILERFSAQQFPDLHSELNLSSLELGDSALYFCASSVDPGQGEFTQYFGPGTRLTVL.